Given below is one T cell receptor (beta chain) in context. This sample is part of a study of technical replicates of blood from a few donors. Profiled with immunoSEQ multiplex PCR; TCRdb holds only in-frame clones, not every one. The repertoire consists of 50,000 or so clones, with approximately 90% occurring once and the leading ten covering less than 5%. In germline, CDR1 is LNHNV, CDR2 YYDKDF (reference sequence). Germline trimming cut 0 bases from V and 6 bases from J; bases unmatched to any gene: 3. The CDR3 totals 15 residues. The specimen sequenced was PBMCs. The TCR sequence derives from a human donor in good health. Some clones in this sample may be carry-over from other donors' samples. This chain connects TRBV15 to TRBJ2-1; TRBD2 matches at 9 bases. DNA for the CDR3: TGTGCCACCAGCAGAGATCCAGCGGGAGGCAATGAGCAGTTCTTC. Translated: CATSRDPAGGNEQFF. Together with reference TRBV15 and TRBJ2-1, the CDR3 gives the full variable domain: DAMVIQNPRYQVTQFGKPVTLSCSQTLNHNVMYWYQQKSSQAPKLLFHYYDKDFNNEADTPDNFQSRRPNTSFCFLDIRSPGLGDTAMYLCATSRDPAGGNEQFFGPGTRLTVL.